This T cell receptor beta chain is from a study of human T cells and chemical hapten exposure. About the study: Epicutaneous patch tests delivered 0.01% DPC to the upper back, with evaluation at 6 days. Overall study results and limits: Expanded TCRs clustered into significantly more large CDR3 similarity groups than controls, the analysis revealed.

Notes on this clonotype: Its antigen is unidentified.

The CDR3 length is 13 residues. Trimming cost V 4 bases and J 8 bases, with 14 bases left between them. Germline V lookup: CDR1 MNHEY, CDR2 SVGEGT. Separate cDNA molecules received unique molecular identifiers, which the library attached to them. A single record per CDR3 protein comes from TCRdb applying MiXCR to the RACE reads. The data hold 80,000 to 100,000 distinct CDR3 sequences, with about 6.8% observed a single time. The sample's time point: patch test 1, 2 weeks after DPC sensitization. As for treatment: therapeutic diphenylcyclopropenone sensitization with weekly scalp DPC. Blood sampling preceded each patch test application.

Sequences were derived from whole blood, sampled in connection with sensitization to the hapten diphenylcyclopropenone (DPC). The chain recombines TRBV6-2 or TRBV6-3 with TRBJ1-2, with a possible D match to TRBD1 (6 bases). The TCR comes from a woman in her twenties or thirties with alopecia areata. Some clones in this sample may be carry-over from other donors' samples. CDR3 amino acids: CASSCGGSVGYTF. CDR3 bases: TGTGCCAGCAGTTGTGGGGGCTCGGTAGGCTACACCTTC.